A selection of T cell receptor beta chains follows, all from one sample in a study of molecular identifiers for immune sequencing clone quantification. TCRdb itself ran the PCR reads through MiXCR, one entry per CDR3 protein. The table includes about 510,000 distinct CDR3 sequences, under 30% detected once. The sample consisted of naive CD8+ T cells from blood, with Jurkat cell RNA spiked in. The origin of the receptors is a human donor in good health. Some libraries in this study had Jurkat cell RNA spiked in. Each CDR3 is given with its conserved first and last residue. A D gene is named only where the DNA matches it firmly. The size of a clone is reported for some rows only, either as once, few or many, or as a class for expanded clones.

>TRBJ2-7|TRBV20-1|many|.
TGCAGTGCAAGGACTGGACTCAGCTCCTACGAGCAGTACTTC
CSARTGLSSYEQYF
>TRBJ2-3|TRBV12-3/TRBV12-4|few|TRBD1
TGTGCCAGCAGGCCGGGACAGGGGTCACAAGATACGCAGTATTTT
CASRPGQGSQDTQYF
>TRBJ2-4|TRBV7-9|many|.
TGTGCCAGCAGCAGCACGGATCAAGCCAAAAACATTCAGTACTTC
CASSSTDQAKNIQYF
>TRBJ1-2|TRBV4-1|few|.
TGCGCCAGCAGCCAAGATCGGGGCGGAGACAGCCTTAACTATGGCTACACCTTC
CASSQDRGGDSLNYGYTF
>TRBJ1-4|TRBV11-2|.|.
TGTGTCAGCAGCTTAGTTGCAGGGTTTGATGAAAAACTGTTTTTT
CVSSLVAGFDEKLFF
>TRBJ2-2|TRBV20-1|few|.
TGCAGTGCTAGCCGTCGCGCCGGGGAGCTGTTTTTT
CSASRRAGELFF
>TRBJ1-1|TRBV30|.|.
TGTGCCTGGAGTGTATTATTGCGAGCTTTCTTT
CAWSVLLRAFF
>TRBJ2-7|TRBV28|.|TRBD1
TGTGCCAGCAGTCGATATTCCGGGACAGGGGGCAACGAGCAGTACTTC
CASSRYSGTGGNEQYF
>TRBJ2-1|TRBV7-2|many|TRBD1
TGTGCCAGCAGCTTTGGGACAGCAAGAACCAATGAGCAGTTCTTC
CASSFGTARTNEQFF
>TRBJ2-3|TRBV6-5|many|.
TGTGCCAGCAGTTACGGGTTCGGGGGAGGCACAGATACGCAGTATTTT
CASSYGFGGGTDTQYF
>TRBJ2-7|TRBV11-2|few|.
TGTGCCAGCAGCTTAGATCTGGGGGCCTACGAGCAGTACTTC
CASSLDLGAYEQYF
>TRBJ2-5|TRBV19|few|TRBD1
TGTGCCAGTAGTACATTCCGGGACAGAGTCCAAGAGACCCAGTACTTC
CASSTFRDRVQETQYF
>TRBJ1-1|TRBV7-6|few|TRBD1
TGTGCCAGCAGCCCGACGACAGGGGGGTACACTGAAGCTTTCTTT
CASSPTTGGYTEAFF
>TRBJ1-5|TRBV9|.|TRBD1
TGTGCCAGCAGCACTGGACAGGGGCCTCAGCCCCAGCATTTT
CASSTGQGPQPQHF
>TRBJ2-3|TRBV10-3|many|TRBD2
TGTGCCATCAATAGCGGGGAAGGCACAGATACGCAGTATTTT
CAINSGEGTDTQYF
>TRBJ2-1|TRBV27|.|TRBD1
TGTGCCAGCAGTTTGGGACAGGGGGTTAATGGGCAGTTCTTC
CASSLGQGVNGQFF